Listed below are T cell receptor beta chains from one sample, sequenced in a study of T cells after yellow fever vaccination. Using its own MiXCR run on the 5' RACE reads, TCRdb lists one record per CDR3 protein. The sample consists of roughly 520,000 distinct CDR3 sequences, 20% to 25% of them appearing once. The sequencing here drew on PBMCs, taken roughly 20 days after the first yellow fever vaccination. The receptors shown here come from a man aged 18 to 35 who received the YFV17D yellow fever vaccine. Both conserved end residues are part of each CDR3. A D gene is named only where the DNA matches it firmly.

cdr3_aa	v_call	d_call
CASSLGTEPYNSPLHF	TRBV7-6	.
CASSVGLSGQLGTDTQYF	TRBV9	.
CASRHQGKRSPLHF	TRBV6-1	.
CASSFWLPPSTDTQYF	TRBV5-1	.
CAVSQGARNQPQHF	TRBV19	TRBD1
CASSYGAGVTDTQYF	TRBV7-2	TRBD2
CASSFGTSTEAFF	TRBV6-2/TRBV6-3	.
CASSSSINTGELFF	TRBV7-3	.
CASLWQGGTEAFF	TRBV10-3	TRBD1
CATSNTDTQYF	TRBV24-1	.
CASSADRNSPLHF	TRBV5-1	.
CSASGGRNTEAFF	TRBV20-1	.
CASSKRLAGSTDTQYF	TRBV6-1	TRBD2
CASSPIGGPDTQYF	TRBV5-1	.
CASSADRGVYVMGEQFF	TRBV19	TRBD1
CASSQDRRLAPRSTDTQYF	TRBV4-3	TRBD2
CASSQDMVRRGDNEQFF	TRBV4-2	.
CASTPDRDGYTF	TRBV12-3/TRBV12-4	TRBD1
CASSYVPVTHGYTF	TRBV6-5	.
CASIVGGPTDTQYF	TRBV2	.
CASSLTPAGTETQYF	TRBV28	.
CASSGVGYTF	TRBV9	.
CASSRKGSGTEAFF	TRBV4-1	.
CASSLDRGGYNQPQHF	TRBV6-2/TRBV6-3	TRBD1
CASSPRPRLAGAYNEQFF	TRBV11-1	TRBD2
CASSAQSRGPEETQYF	TRBV9	TRBD1
CASSPAPAPANEKLFF	TRBV18	.
CASSLVSGGASYNEQFF	TRBV5-6	TRBD2
CASSLRTQYF	TRBV7-9	.
CASSASPGLFF	TRBV19	.
CASTQDSFYEQYF	TRBV28	.
CASSLTGGQSTDTQYF	TRBV5-1	TRBD1
CASTPGGANVLTF	TRBV5-1	.
CASSFQGSGEQYF	TRBV27	.
CASSRDPPRATGELFF	TRBV7-2	.
CASSLVSGGTKNIQYF	TRBV7-9	TRBD2
CTSSQVPRGDLASETQYF	TRBV1	.
CASSLATGNSYEQYF	TRBV5-1	.
CASSLRSRGWDTQYF	TRBV27	.
CASSIRLSGANVLTF	TRBV12-3/TRBV12-4	.
CASSLTSSGAYEQYF	TRBV11-2	TRBD2
CASSNPLYEQYF	TRBV6-6	.
CASTSLTAGSVKLFF	TRBV6-5	.
CASTTPGQGIHEQYF	TRBV27	TRBD1
CATSMTESYEQYF	TRBV15	.
CASSLSGADNEQFF	TRBV7-2	.
CASSDPSGVGGGEQFF	TRBV28	.
CASRGGQGSSFF	TRBV28	TRBD1
CASSAYRGPLYGYTF	TRBV9	TRBD1